This TCR beta chain originates from a study of cytomegalovirus exposure and HLA in healthy donors. PCR amplification relied on 60 Vbeta primers (plus 13 Jbeta primers). Data came from immunoSEQ multiplex PCR; TCRdb stores just in-frame clones and leaves some out. The sample records 170,000 or so clones, about 78% being singletons. Study results and caveats: Most of the TCR beta V segments (in an earlier analysis) were productive either about 90% or about 30% of the time.

With respect to this clone: The antigen is not known.

This receptor was taken from a woman in her forties or fifties in good health and CMV-seropositive. Sequencing was performed on PBMCs.

Here the CDR3 reads CASRQGSHTIYF. The CDR3, as DNA: TGTGCCAGCCGACAGGGGTCTCACACCATATATTTT. This sequence joins TRBV7-9 and TRBJ1-3; 8 bases line up with TRBD1. Germline values: CDR1 SEHNR, CDR2 FQNEAQ (reference sequence). The CDR3 is 12 amino acids. Losses at the gene ends were 8 bases for V and 8 bases for J; bases not matched to a gene: 5.